These T cell receptor beta chains were read from a single sample in a study of cytomegalovirus exposure and HLA in healthy donors. Sequencing was performed with immunoSEQ multiplex PCR; in TCRdb, only in-frame clones are kept and a portion is missing. The repertoire holds around 190,000 clones, with around 78% as singletons. Material for sequencing was PBMCs. The receptors were sampled from a man aged 25 to 40 in good health and CMV-seronegative. CDR3s include the opening cysteine and the closing phenylalanine or tryptophan. The D gene is left open where the match is weak. Rows may omit the clone size; those that give it use once, few, many or a size class.

d_gene	abundance	v_gene	j_gene	CDR3aa	CDR3nt
-	-	TRBV10-1	TRBJ2-2	CASSESTTGEGTGELFF	TGCGCCAGCAGTGAGTCGACGACGGGAGAGGGCACCGGGGAGCTGTTTTTT
-	-	TRBV9	TRBJ2-1	CASSVEEFYNEQFF	TGTGCCAGCAGCGTAGAAGAGTTCTACAATGAGCAGTTCTTC
TRBD2	-	TRBV7-9	TRBJ2-5	CASSPFSGSVSAETQYF	TGTGCCAGCAGCCCCTTTAGCGGGAGTGTCTCCGCGGAGACCCAGTACTTC
TRBD2	-	TRBV9	TRBJ2-7	CASSPERLAGSYEQYF	TGTGCCAGCAGCCCCGAACGACTAGCAGGCAGCTACGAGCAGTACTTC
-	-	TRBV11-3	TRBJ2-1	CASSPLGAYNEQFF	TGTGCCAGCAGCCCACTGGGAGCTTACAATGAGCAGTTCTTC
TRBD2	-	TRBV5-4	TRBJ2-1	CASSTGTSEYEQFF	TGTGCCAGCAGCACCGGGACTAGCGAGTATGAGCAGTTCTTC
TRBD2	-	TRBV10-1	TRBJ2-7	CASSGGVAGLVCPHPVCYEQYF	TGCGCCAGCAGTGGGGGAGTAGCGGGACTGGTTTGTCCCCATCCCGTTTGCTACGAGCAGTACTTC
TRBD2	-	TRBV10-1	TRBJ2-5	CASSTTTSGIQETQYF	TGCGCCAGCAGTACAACGACTAGCGGGATCCAAGAGACCCAGTACTTC
TRBD2	-	TRBV29-1	TRBJ2-1	CSLSGSDYNEQFF	TGCAGCCTTAGCGGGAGTGACTACAATGAGCAGTTCTTC
-	few	TRBV6-5	TRBJ2-5	CASRTTGNQETQYF	TGTGCCAGCAGAACCACAGGGAATCAAGAGACCCAGTACTTC
-	-	TRBV4-2	TRBJ1-1	CASSQVGEGKNTEAFF	TGTGCCAGCAGCCAAGTAGGGGAGGGCAAGAACACTGAAGCTTTCTTT
-	-	TRBV11-2	TRBJ2-7	CASSPEGHPLEQYF	TGTGCCAGCAGCCCCGAGGGACATCCTTTGGAGCAGTACTTC
-	-	TRBV28	TRBJ1-2	CASSLDGFQGGYTF	TGTGCCAGCAGCTTGGACGGCTTCCAGGGTGGCTACACCTTC
-	-	TRBV6-5	TRBJ2-3	CASSSLKGPGGDTQYF	TGTGCCAGCAGTTCCCTCAAGGGACCCGGAGGGGATACGCAGTATTTT
-	-	TRBV28	TRBJ1-5	CASRRDQPQHF	TGTGCCAGCAGGAGGGATCAGCCCCAGCATTTT
-	-	TRBV19	TRBJ2-7	CASSVTGAYEQYF	TGTGCCAGTTCCGTAACGGGAGCCTACGAGCAGTACTTC
TRBD1	-	TRBV2	TRBJ1-5	CASRETGFQPQHF	TGTGCCAGCAGAGAGACAGGGTTCCAGCCCCAGCATTTT
TRBD1	-	TRBV7-6	TRBJ1-2	CASSAQTGENGYTF	TGTGCCAGCAGCGCCCAGACAGGGGAGAATGGCTACACCTTC
TRBD2	-	TRBV6-1	TRBJ2-5	CASSEAWVSRREATQYF	TGTGCCAGCAGTGAAGCGTGGGTTAGCAGGCGGGAGGCAACCCAGTACTTC
TRBD1	-	TRBV6-6	TRBJ2-7	CASSYGQGPYEQYF	TGTGCCAGCAGTTACGGACAGGGGCCCTACGAGCAGTACTTC
-	-	TRBV7-8	TRBJ2-7	CASSSRAGPYEQYF	TGTGCCAGCAGCTCTCGAGCGGGCCCCTACGAGCAGTACTTC
TRBD2	-	TRBV7-3	TRBJ2-2	CASSPIAKSRTSGSVGGELFF	TGTGCCAGCAGCCCCATCGCAAAATCTAGGACTAGCGGGAGTGTTGGTGGGGAGCTGTTTTTT
-	-	TRBV7-9	TRBJ2-7	CASSLGDTRYEQYF	TGTGCCAGCAGCTTGGGGGACACCCGCTACGAGCAGTACTTC
-	-	TRBV2	TRBJ1-2	CASSEARAPHYGYTF	TGTGCCAGCAGTGAAGCGAGGGCCCCCCACTATGGCTACACCTTC
TRBD2	-	TRBV14	TRBJ2-1	CASSQDRAGANYNEQFF	TGTGCCAGCAGCCAAGATCGGGCGGGAGCCAATTACAATGAGCAGTTCTTC
-	few	TRBV20-1	TRBJ2-5	CSASHRESQYF	TGCAGTGCTAGTCATCGCGAGAGCCAGTACTTC
TRBD2	-	TRBV19	TRBJ2-1	CASSSITGTSGYNEQFF	TGTGCCAGTTCCTCAATAACCGGGACTAGCGGATACAATGAGCAGTTCTTC
-	-	TRBV9	TRBJ2-2	CASSPRNGELFF	TGTGCCAGCAGCCCCAGGAATGGGGAGCTGTTTTTT
-	-	TRBV4-1	TRBJ1-4	CASSQEGARVAATNEKLFF	TGCGCCAGCAGCCAAGAGGGTGCCAGGGTTGCAGCAACTAATGAAAAACTGTTTTTT
-	-	TRBV7-9	TRBJ2-5	CASSLSRAETQYF	TGTGCCAGCAGCTTATCCAGGGCTGAGACCCAGTACTTC
TRBD1	few	TRBV19	TRBJ1-1	CASTVPGRGARNTEAFF	TGTGCCAGTACCGTCCCAGGCAGGGGGGCTAGGAACACTGAAGCTTTCTTT
TRBD1	few	TRBV6-5	TRBJ1-2	CASSTSRDRGSGYTF	TGTGCCAGCAGTACATCCCGGGACAGGGGTTCTGGCTACACCTTC